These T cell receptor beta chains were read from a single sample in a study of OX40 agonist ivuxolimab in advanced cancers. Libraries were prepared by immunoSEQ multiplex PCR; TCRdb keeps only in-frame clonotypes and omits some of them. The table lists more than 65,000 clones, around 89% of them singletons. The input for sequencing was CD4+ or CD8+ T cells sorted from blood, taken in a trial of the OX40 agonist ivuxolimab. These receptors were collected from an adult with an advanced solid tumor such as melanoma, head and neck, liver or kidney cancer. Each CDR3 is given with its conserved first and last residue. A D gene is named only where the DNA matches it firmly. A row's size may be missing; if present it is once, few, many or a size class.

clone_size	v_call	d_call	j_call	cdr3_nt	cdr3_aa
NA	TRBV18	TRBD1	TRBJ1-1	TGTGCCAGCTCACGTGCGGGGACAGGGGGCACTGAAGCTTTCTTT	CASSRAGTGGTEAFF
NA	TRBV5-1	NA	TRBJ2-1	TGCGCCAGCAGCTCGCTAGACAGATACAATGAGCAGTTCTTC	CASSSLDRYNEQFF
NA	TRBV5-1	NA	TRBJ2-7	TGCGCCAGCAGCTTCGCGGCCTCCTACGAGCAGTACTTC	CASSFAASYEQYF
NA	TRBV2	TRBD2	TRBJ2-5	TGTGCCAGCAGGACTAGCGGGGGGGCGGAGACCCAGTACTTC	CASRTSGGAETQYF
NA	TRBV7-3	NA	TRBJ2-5	TGTGCCAGCAGCTTAAGCTCCCAAGAGACCCAGTACTTC	CASSLSSQETQYF
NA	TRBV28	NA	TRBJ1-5	TGTGCCTCGGAGGCTTATAGCAATCAGCCCCAGCATTTT	CASEAYSNQPQHF
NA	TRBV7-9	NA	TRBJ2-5	TGTGCCAGCAGTTTTTGGGGGGAAGAGACCCAGTACTTC	CASSFWGEETQYF
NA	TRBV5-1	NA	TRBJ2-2	TGCGCCAGCAGCTTGAGTAGTAGAGGCCGAGATAACACCGGGGAGCTGTTTTTT	CASSLSSRGRDNTGELFF
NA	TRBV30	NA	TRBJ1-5	TGTGCCTGGAGTGTACTTCTCGATGATCAGCCCCAGCATTTT	CAWSVLLDDQPQHF
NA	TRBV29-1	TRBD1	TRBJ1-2	TGCAGCGTTGTCCAGGGGGCTCCCTATGGCTACACCTTC	CSVVQGAPYGYTF
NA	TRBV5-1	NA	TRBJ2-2	TGCGCCAGCAGCTTGGGGGGGCCTACAAACACCGGGGAGCTGTTTTTT	CASSLGGPTNTGELFF
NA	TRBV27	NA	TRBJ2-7	TGTGCCAGCAGTCTCCGTCACGGAGCCTACGAGCAGTACTTC	CASSLRHGAYEQYF
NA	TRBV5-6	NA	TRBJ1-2	TGTGCCAGCAGCTTAAAAAAAGTATTTAACTATGGCTACACCTTC	CASSLKKVFNYGYTF
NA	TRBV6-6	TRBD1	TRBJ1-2	TGTGCCAGCAGTTTTTCGGGACAGGGGAGCTATGGCTACACCTTC	CASSFSGQGSYGYTF
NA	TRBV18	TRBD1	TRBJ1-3	TGTGCCAGCTCACCACCGACAGGGGCTGGAAACACCATATATTTT	CASSPPTGAGNTIYF
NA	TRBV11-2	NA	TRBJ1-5	TGTGCCAGCAGCTTAGATATAGGGGGAGGCCAGCCCCAGCATTTT	CASSLDIGGGQPQHF
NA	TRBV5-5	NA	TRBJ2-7	TGTGCCAGCAGTGGCCCGGGTTTGGTCAGACAAGACTACGAGCAGTACTTC	CASSGPGLVRQDYEQYF
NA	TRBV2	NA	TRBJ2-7	TGTGCCAGCACCCTTAACCCAACCGGGTCCTACGAGCAGTACTTC	CASTLNPTGSYEQYF
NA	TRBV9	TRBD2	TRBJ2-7	TGTGCCAGCAGCCCCCGGGACTATTCCACCTACGAGCAGTACTTC	CASSPRDYSTYEQYF
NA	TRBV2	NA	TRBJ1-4	TGTGCCAGCAGTGAATTAACAACTAATGAAAAACTGTTTTTT	CASSELTTNEKLFF
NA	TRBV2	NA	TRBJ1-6	TGTGCCAGCGTAACGGAGGGTAATTCACCCCTCCACTTT	CASVTEGNSPLHF
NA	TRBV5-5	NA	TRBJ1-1	TGTGCCAGCAGCTGGACATCGAACACTGAAGCTTTCTTT	CASSWTSNTEAFF
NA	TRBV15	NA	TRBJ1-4	TGTGCCACCAGCAGGCTCAATGAAAAACTGTTTTTT	CATSRLNEKLFF
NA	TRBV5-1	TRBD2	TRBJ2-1	TGCGCCAGCAGCTTGGAAGCGGGGGGGCGAGAAGAGCAGTTCTTC	CASSLEAGGREEQFF
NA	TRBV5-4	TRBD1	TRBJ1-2	TGTGCCAGCAGCCCGGGACAGGCGGACTATGGCTACACCTTC	CASSPGQADYGYTF
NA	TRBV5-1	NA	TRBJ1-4	TGCGCCAGCAGCTTGGGGGACTTGGGAAAACTGTTTTTT	CASSLGDLGKLFF
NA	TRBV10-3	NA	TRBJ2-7	TGTGCCATCTCGGGGGGACAGATCTCCTACGAGCAGTACTTC	CAISGGQISYEQYF
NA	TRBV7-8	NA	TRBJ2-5	TGTGCCAGCAGCTTCGCATACGGACCTGGAGAGACCCAGTACTTC	CASSFAYGPGETQYF
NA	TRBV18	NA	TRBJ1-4	TGTGCCAGCTCACCACCGGTCGGGCATAACGCAACTAATGAAAAACTGTTTTTT	CASSPPVGHNATNEKLFF
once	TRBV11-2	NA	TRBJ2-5	TGTGCCAGCAGCTTAAACAGGGTAGCAGAGACCCAGTACTTC	CASSLNRVAETQYF
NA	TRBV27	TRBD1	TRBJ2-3	TGTGCCAGCAGGATCAGGGGGTACACAGATACGCAGTATTTT	CASRIRGYTDTQYF
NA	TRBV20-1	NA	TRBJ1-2	TGCAGTGCTGTCAGGGACGATGGCTACACCTTC	CSAVRDDGYTF
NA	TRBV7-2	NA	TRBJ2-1	TGTGCCAGCAGCTTACACAGTCTTAATGAGCAGTTCTTC	CASSLHSLNEQFF